What follows describes a single T cell receptor (beta chain). The entry originates in a study of shared clonotypes between healthy human individuals. Source study methods: ImmunoSEQ sequences covered only the junction and lacked quality scores; filtering therefore differed. TCRdb keeps only in-frame clones here, not all; method: immunoSEQ multiplex PCR. The V and J calls and clone size are taken from that table; D and trimming were inferred from the DNA. The table lists some 450,000 clones, approximately 77% of them singletons. The junction had 20 bases not matched to a gene; V was cut back by 2 bases and J by 7 bases. This CDR3 has 18 amino acids. The germline V gene encodes CDR1 SGHAT and CDR2 FQNNGV.

The chain employs TRBV11-2 and TRBJ2-7, with TRBD2 identical over 7 bases. The specimen sequenced was PBMCs. This TCR derives from a woman between 40 and 55 years old in good health. Some clones in this sample may be carry-over from other donors' samples. The CDR3 DNA reads TGTGCCAGCAGCTTATCCGGGGCGCGACTAGCCGCGGGGTATGAGCAGTACTTC. Its translation: CASSLSGARLAAGYEQYF.